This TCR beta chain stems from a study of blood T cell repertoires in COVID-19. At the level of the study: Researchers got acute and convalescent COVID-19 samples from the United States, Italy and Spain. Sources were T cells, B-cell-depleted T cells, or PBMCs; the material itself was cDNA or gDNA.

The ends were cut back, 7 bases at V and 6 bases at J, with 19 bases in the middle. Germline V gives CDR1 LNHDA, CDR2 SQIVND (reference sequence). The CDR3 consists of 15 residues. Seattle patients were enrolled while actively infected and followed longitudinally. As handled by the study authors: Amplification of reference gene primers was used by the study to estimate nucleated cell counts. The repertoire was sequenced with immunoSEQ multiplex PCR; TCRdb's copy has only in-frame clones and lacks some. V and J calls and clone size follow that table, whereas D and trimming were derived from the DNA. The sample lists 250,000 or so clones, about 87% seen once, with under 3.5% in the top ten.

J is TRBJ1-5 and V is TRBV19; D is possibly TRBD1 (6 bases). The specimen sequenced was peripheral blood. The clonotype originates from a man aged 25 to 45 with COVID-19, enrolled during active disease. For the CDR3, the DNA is TGTGCCAGTACCTCGGACAGAGCCCTGCCTCAGCCCCAGCATTTT. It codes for CASTSDRALPQPQHF.